These 28 T cell receptor beta chains were sequenced from one sample in a study of control samples from healthy donors and cancer patients. The protocol was immunoSEQ multiplex PCR, while the TCRdb copy is restricted to in-frame clones and leaves out a portion. The table has some 170,000 clones, about 94% seen once. Source material: PBMCs. Source of these receptors: a man aged 60-69 years with colorectal cancer.

The chain employs TRBV6-1 and TRBJ1-5; perhaps TRBD1 as D (6 bases). V was shortened by 2 bases and J by 8 bases, with 13 bases between the two germline ends. The length of the CDR3 is 14 residues. Germline CDR1 reads MNHNS; CDR2 reads SASEGT. The CDR3 nucleotides read TGTGCCAGCAGTGAACAGGGGTTGCTGAAGCCCCAGCATTTT. Encoded protein: CASSEQGLLKPQHF.

V is TRBV15 and J is TRBJ1-1, with D hard to call. V was clipped by 0 bases and J by 5 bases, with 7 bases between them. This CDR3 is 13 amino acids long. Germline assignment: CDR1 LNHNV and CDR2 YYDKDF (reference sequence). The CDR3 loop is CATSRDTGTEAFF. The CDR3 DNA reads as TGTGCCACCAGCAGAGATACGGGAACTGAAGCTTTCTTT.

This chain uses TRBV5-1 with TRBJ2-5; TRBD2 might be the D (5 bases). The CDR3 is 13 residues long. The germline CDR1 and CDR2 sequences are SGHRS and YFSETQ. Trimming took off 4 bases at V and 5 bases at J, with 12 bases between the two ends. CDR3 region: CASSPEAWETQYF. CDR3 bases: TGCGCCAGCAGCCCGGAGGCCTGGGAGACCCAGTACTTC.

This chain connects TRBV7-2 to TRBJ1-3; 7 positions match TRBD1. This CDR3 spans 16 amino acids. V was clipped by 5 bases and J by 1 base; unmatched bases: 8. CDR1 and CDR2 from the germline V gene are SGHTA and FQGNSA. CDR3 coding DNA: TGTGCCAGCAGCGTGGGACAGCCCCGTTCTGGAAACACCATATATTTT. It codes for CASSVGQPRSGNTIYF.

The V call is TRBV19, the J call TRBJ1-1; D gene uncertain. CDR1 and CDR2 (germline): LNHDA, SQIVND (reference sequence). The V end lost 3 bases, the J end lost 0 bases, and 8 bases lay between the germline ends. The CDR3 is made up of 14 amino acids. The CDR3 loop reads CASSIWRMNTEAFF. DNA of the CDR3: TGTGCCAGTAGTATCTGGCGGATGAACACTGAAGCTTTCTTT.

The rearrangement joins TRBV19 to TRBJ1-1; 11 positions agree with TRBD1. Germline V lookup: CDR1 LNHDA, CDR2 SQIVND (reference sequence). The CDR3 covers 14 residues. V lost 5 bases to trimming and J lost 6 bases; unmatched junction nucleotides: 5. The CDR3 DNA sequence: TGTGCCAGTAGTTCCGGGACAGGGGGGGCTGAAGCTTTCTTT. Translating gives CASSSGTGGAEAFF.

The rearrangement uses TRBV9 and TRBJ1-4; weak D call: TRBD1 (5 bases). Germline V gene data show CDR1 as SGDLS and CDR2 as YYNGEE. V gave up 7 bases and J gave up 0 bases, with 16 bases separating them. The CDR3 consists of 16 residues. In DNA form, the CDR3 reads TGTGCCAGCGGCGGAGATGACAGTGCAACTAATGAAAAACTGTTTTTT. It encodes CASGGDDSATNEKLFF.

This chain joins TRBV18 and TRBJ2-7, with TRBD1 matching 7 bases. This CDR3 region has 14 residues. V lost 5 bases, J lost 7 bases, and 11 bases stayed unmatched. CDR1 is KGHSH, CDR2 LQKENI, per germline. The CDR3: CASSTRQGKGEQYF. The DNA for the CDR3 is TGTGCCAGCTCAACCCGACAGGGCAAAGGGGAGCAGTACTTC.

This clone was detected only once. As DNA, the CDR3 is TGTGCCAGCAGCTGGCACGGACTAGCGGAATCCTACGAGCAGTACTTC. Residues: CASSWHGLAESYEQYF. The gene calls are TRBV5-8 and TRBJ2-7, with 10 bases identical to TRBD2. Germline CDR1 SGHTS, CDR2 YDEGEE. The V segment lost 3 bases and the J segment 1 base; nucleotides outside the gene matches: 7. CDR3 size: 16 residues.

CDR3 sequence (DNA): TGTGCCAGTGACAGGGGGCCCACCGGTAGCACTGAAGCTTTCTTT. Translation: CASDRGPTGSTEAFF. The rearrangement joins TRBV19 to TRBJ1-1; 10 nucleotides line up with TRBD1. Looked up from germline, CDR1 is LNHDA and CDR2 is SQIVND (reference sequence). CDR3 length: 15 amino acids. The ends lost 8 bases at V and 4 bases at J; junction bases unmatched: 10.

A note on this clone: Other DNA sequences from this sample encode an identical CDR3 as well. The gene calls are TRBV6-5 and TRBJ2-7, with D perhaps assigned TRBD1 or TRBD2 (6 bases each). The CDR3 sequence is 14 residues long. V was trimmed by 0 bases and J by 2 bases, leaving 8 bases between them. Germline V CDR1 and CDR2: MNHEY, SVGAGI. CDR3 sequence: CASSYSGGPYEQYF. The CDR3 DNA follows: TGTGCCAGCAGTTACTCCGGGGGCCCCTACGAGCAGTACTTC.

This clone was seen only once. V is TRBV9 and J is TRBJ1-1; 11 positions match TRBD1. CDR1 is SGDLS, CDR2 YYNGEE, per germline. The CDR3 is made up of 14 amino acids. The V segment lost 4 bases and the J segment 7 bases; nucleotides outside the gene matches: 6. CDR3 DNA sequence: TGTGCCAGCAGCCCCAGGACAGGGGGCGGTGAAGCTTTCTTT. Protein: CASSPRTGGGEAFF.

V is TRBV9 and J is TRBJ1-6; D unclear. The CDR3 loop spans 12 amino acids. The germline V and J ends were trimmed by 4 bases and 7 bases, with 6 bases remaining between them. CDR1 is SGDLS, CDR2 YYNGEE, per germline. This CDR3 is CASSSRNSPLHF. The CDR3 DNA sequence: TGTGCCAGCAGCAGCAGGAATTCACCCCTCCACTTT.

The V call is TRBV9, the J call TRBJ2-2; D is tentatively TRBD1 or TRBD2 (6 bases each). Looked up from germline, CDR1 is SGDLS and CDR2 is YYNGEE. V gave up 0 bases and J gave up 6 bases, with 15 bases separating them. This CDR3 comprises 16 residues. CDR3: CASSVATGDRSGELFF. In DNA, the CDR3 is TGTGCCAGCAGCGTAGCTACGGGAGACAGGTCCGGGGAGCTGTTTTTT.

The V and J genes are TRBV28 and TRBJ2-3; 7 positions match TRBD1. Germline V gene sequence: CDR1 MDHEN, CDR2 SYDVKM. V shed 10 bases and J 2 bases; nucleotides not matched to a gene: 9. The CDR3 length is 14 residues. The CDR3 reads CATWGQSLTDTQYF. The CDR3 bases are TGTGCCACCTGGGGACAGTCTCTCACAGATACGCAGTATTTT.

The V gene is TRBV7-9, the J gene TRBJ1-5; no definite D call. Germline assignment: CDR1 SEHNR and CDR2 FQNEAQ (reference sequence). V dropped 2 bases and J dropped 0 bases, with 2 bases sitting between them. The CDR3 sequence is 13 residues long. CDR3 sequence (DNA): TGTGCCAGCAGCTTAAGTAGCAATCAGCCCCAGCATTTT. Its protein is CASSLSSNQPQHF.

This clone was detected only a few times. CDR3 sequence reads: CASSLVHEQYF. CDR3 nucleotides: TGTGCCAGCAGCTTAGTCCACGAGCAGTACTTC. The chain uses TRBV7-2 and TRBJ2-7; D not certain. The CDR3 has 11 residues. The V end lost 1 base, the J end lost 5 bases, and 3 bases lay between the germline ends. CDR1 SGHTA and CDR2 FQGNSA come from the germline V gene.

The chain joins TRBV2 to TRBJ2-7, with D tentatively TRBD2 (6 bases). The CDR3 is 13 residues long. With 6 bases removed from V and 7 bases from J, the gap between germline ends came to 16 bases. Germline CDR1 is SNHLY and CDR2 is FYNNEI. The CDR3 loop reads CASSGQTGSEQYF. The CDR3 DNA reads TGTGCCAGCAGCGGCCAGACCGGGAGTGAGCAGTACTTC.

V and J are TRBV11-2 and TRBJ1-1; 8 bases match TRBD1. Trimming at V came to 4 bases and at J to 0 bases, leaving 7 bases not matched to a gene. Germline V gene lookup returns CDR1 SGHAT and CDR2 FQNNGV. The length of the CDR3 is 16 residues. CDR3 protein: CASSYGQGIMNTEAFF. CDR3 bases: TGTGCCAGCAGCTATGGACAGGGAATAATGAACACTGAAGCTTTCTTT. The variable domain in full, completed from reference TRBV11-2 and TRBJ1-1, reads EAGVAQSPRYKIIEKRQSVAFWCNPISGHATLYWYQQILGQGPKLLIQFQNNGVVDDSQLPKDRFSAERLKGVDSTLKIQPAKLEDSAVYLCASSYGQGIMNTEAFFGQGTRLTVV.

The chain recombines TRBV4-1 with TRBJ1-6; D gene uncertain. This CDR3 has 14 amino acids. In germline, CDR1 is MGHRA, CDR2 YSYEKL. Trimming removed 1 base at V and 10 bases at J, with 11 bases between. The DNA for the CDR3 is TGCGCCAGCAGCCAAGTCGGTCCCGGATCACCCCTCCACTTT. It codes for CASSQVGPGSPLHF.

The rearrangement uses TRBV7-9 and TRBJ2-3; 9 nucleotides align to TRBD2. Trimming took 7 bases from V and 4 from J; bases not matched to a gene: 12. This CDR3 has 16 amino acids. The V gene's germline CDR1 is SEHNR and CDR2 FQNEAQ (reference sequence). The chain's CDR3 is CASIRGTSYTADTQYF. CDR3 bases: TGTGCCAGCATCCGCGGGACTAGCTATACGGCAGATACGCAGTATTTT.

This clone was picked up one time. This rearrangement joins TRBV5-4 to TRBJ2-5, with 12 bases that match TRBD2. Germline CDR1 SGHNT, CDR2 YYREEE (reference sequence). Trimming at V came to 4 bases and at J to 0 bases, leaving 4 bases not matched to a gene. The CDR3 is 16 residues long. The CDR3 loop is CASSDGTSGHQETQYF. CDR3 DNA: TGTGCCAGCAGCGACGGGACTAGCGGGCACCAAGAGACCCAGTACTTC.

The CDR3 DNA reads TGTGCCAGCAGTTTAAGGGCCCTTAACAGGGACTTGAACACTGAAGCTTTCTTT. Translation: CASSLRALNRDLNTEAFF. The chain combines TRBV27 with TRBJ1-1; TRBD1 is a possible D gene (6 bases). Germline V gives CDR1 MNHEY, CDR2 SMNVEV (reference sequence). This CDR3 region has 18 residues. V lost 2 bases and J lost 0, with 19 bases in between.

The genes are TRBV19 and TRBJ1-2; 9 bases are a match to TRBD1. V shed 5 bases, J shed 2 bases, and the junction held 6 bases outside the gene matches. Germline V lookup: CDR1 LNHDA, CDR2 SQIVND (reference sequence). The CDR3 extends over 15 amino acids. The chain's CDR3 is CASSPRDRENYGYTF. CDR3 sequence (DNA): TGTGCCAGTAGTCCACGGGACAGGGAAAACTATGGCTACACCTTC.

This clone was seen only once. The chain has TRBV14 and TRBJ1-2, with 8 bases that match TRBD1. Germline CDR1 reads SGHDN; CDR2 reads FVKESK. There are 16 residues in the CDR3. The J segment lost 4 bases and the V segment lost 5 bases, leaving 12 bases of the junction unmatched. The CDR3 nucleotides read TGTGCCAGCAGCACCTCGGGCGGACAGGGAGCCTATGGCTACACCTTC. As protein: CASSTSGGQGAYGYTF.

This chain joins TRBV6-5 and TRBJ1-1; D remains unclear. The germline gives CDR1 MNHEY, CDR2 SVGAGI. V lost 0 bases to trimming and J lost 3 bases, with 5 bases between them. The CDR3 spans 13 residues. CDR3 DNA: TGTGCCAGCAGTTACTCTTGGGACACTGAAGCTTTCTTT. Translated, it gives CASSYSWDTEAFF.

In its sample, this clone was seen once. This rearrangement joins TRBV6-1 to TRBJ2-7; D call uncertain. CDR1 MNHNS and CDR2 SASEGT come from the germline V gene. V was cut by 2 bases and J by 1 base, with 12 bases left in between. This CDR3 is 15 amino acids long. DNA of the CDR3: TGTGCCAGCAGTGAATCCCCGGACGTATCCTACGAGCAGTACTTC. It yields the protein CASSESPDVSYEQYF.

For the CDR3, the DNA is TGTGCCTGGAGTTGGGCAGTTAGCTCCTACGAGCAGTACTTC. Amino acids: CAWSWAVSSYEQYF. This chain uses TRBV30 with TRBJ2-7; no clear D. CDR3 length equals 14 residues. Germline V gene data show CDR1 as GTSNPN and CDR2 as SVGIG (reference sequence). Trimming removed 2 bases at V and 0 bases at J, with 11 bases between.